These 5 T cell receptor beta chains came from one sample sequenced in a study of metastatic and nonmetastatic thyroid tumors. Among the patients, none had received any treatment before thyroid surgery. MiXCR was used by TCRdb to re-call the PCR reads. The repertoire holds about 25,000 clones, with 20% to 25% as singletons. Input material: adjacent normal tissue. The receptors stem from a female donor with papillary thyroid cancer or a benign thyroid nodule (not recorded which). Some clones in this sample may be carry-over from other donors' samples.

This clone rates as medium-sized. The same CDR3 arises from other DNA sequences in this sample as well. The chain uses TRBV12-3 or TRBV12-4 and TRBJ2-2; D is possibly TRBD2 (5 bases). V lost 3 bases and J lost 4, with 12 bases in between. The CDR3 has 15 residues. CDR3 region: CASSLASRFTGELFF. The CDR3 DNA reads TGTGCCAGCAGTTTGGCTAGCAGATTCACCGGGGAGCTGTTTTTT.

The V call is TRBV6-5, the J call TRBJ2-7, with D maybe TRBD2 (6 bases). V was cut by 4 bases and J by 2 bases, with 9 bases left in between. The germline gives CDR1 MNHEY, CDR2 SVGAGI. CDR3 length: 13 amino acids. The CDR3 here is CASSSGEAYEQYF. CDR3 sequence (DNA): TGTGCCAGCAGTTCGGGGGAGGCCTACGAGCAGTACTTC.

This clone was seen a handful of times. The J gene is TRBJ1-2, the V gene TRBV28; D is possibly TRBD1 (5 bases). This CDR3 has 17 amino acids. The V end lost 2 bases, the J end lost 4 bases, and 20 bases lay between the germline ends. The V gene's germline CDR1 is MDHEN and CDR2 SYDVKM. CDR3 DNA sequence: TGTGCCAGCAGTTTAGGTGATACAACAGGAATCGGCTATGGCTACACCTTC. Its protein product is CASSLGDTTGIGYGYTF.

Within the sample, this clone is medium-sized. CDR3 nucleotide sequence: TGTGCCATCAGTGAGGGGGTAGACGAGCAGTACTTC. Encoded protein: CAISEGVDEQYF. The chain recombines TRBV10-3 with TRBJ2-7; no firm D call. The V end was cut by 2 bases, the J end by 5 bases, with 7 bases between. The CDR3 length is 12 residues. Looked up from germline, CDR1 is ENHRY and CDR2 is SYGVKD.

In its sample, this clone was seen a few times. The CDR3 ends on some other residue instead of the conserved phenylalanine or tryptophan, so this is likely a read error. This chain uses TRBV28 with TRBJ1-1; D gene ambiguous. Trimming shortened V by 7 bases and J by 5 bases, and 11 bases separated the two germline ends. The CDR3 is 12 residues long. From germline, CDR1 is MDHEN and CDR2 SYDVKM. The CDR3 sequence is CASIIIGTEAFY. The DNA of the CDR3 is TGTGCCAGCATTATAATCGGTACTGAAGCTTTCTAT.